This T cell receptor beta chain was retrieved from a study of immune cell composition in non-small cell lung cancer. Study summary: Tumours were mainly lung adenocarcinoma or squamous cell carcinoma.

The normal lung sample lay at least 3 cm, and maximally far, from the tumour. Whole-study findings and limits: Tumour-associated clones >0.5% occurred in approximately 31% of adenocarcinomas, approximately 79% of squamous. Tumour-reactive clones were not shown to match dominant in vivo tumour clones.

This CDR3 has 16 amino acids. In germline, CDR1 is SGHVS, CDR2 FNYEAQ. The junction had 11 bases not matched to a gene; V was cut back by 5 bases and J by 2 bases. Note on this clone: As yet, its antigen is unknown.

The method was immunoSEQ multiplex PCR; TCRdb's version includes in-frame clones alone and lacks a portion of them. The sample gives 3,900 or so clones, under 80% of which show up once; around 9.2% is in the top ten. The V and J genes are TRBV7-6 and TRBJ1-1; 7 positions match TRBD1. Sequencing was carried out using non-adjacent lung tissue. This clonotype originated in a human donor with non-small cell lung cancer. CDR3: CASSPPGQRLNTEAFF. CDR3 nucleotides: TGTGCCAGCAGCCCACCGGGACAGAGACTAAACACTGAAGCTTTCTTT. Based on the CDR3 plus reference TRBV7-6 and TRBJ1-1, the full variable domain is GAGVSQSPRYKVTKRGQDVALRCDPISGHVSLYWYRQALGQGPEFLTYFNYEAQQDKSGLPNDRFSAERPEGSISTLTIQRTEQRDSAMYRCASSPPGQRLNTEAFFGQGTRLTVV.